A single sample is the source of the 15 T cell receptor beta chains below, sequenced in a study of T cell changes during pregnancy in multiple sclerosis. Produced via immunoSEQ multiplex PCR; TCRdb's table is partial and in-frame only. The sample comprises 40,000 to 60,000 clones, 85% to 90% of which are singletons, and approximately 1.4% rests with the top ten. The material sequenced was peripheral blood, taken in the first trimester of pregnancy. Receptor source: a female donor in good health, enrolled as a control in a pregnancy study.

V usage is TRBV14 and J usage is TRBJ2-5, with D unresolved. Germline CDR1 and CDR2: SGHDN and FVKESK. The CDR3 is 14 residues long. Between the trimmed V and J ends, which lost 4 bases and 5 bases, there was a span of 14 bases. CDR3 protein: CASSPRPGSETQYF. In DNA, the CDR3 is TGTGCCAGCAGCCCCCGTCCCGGTTCGGAGACCCAGTACTTC.

The chain carries TRBV7-8 and TRBJ1-1, with 7 bases matching TRBD1. The CDR3 has 14 amino acids. Trimming at V came to 6 bases and at J to 5 bases, leaving 9 bases not matched to a gene. Germline V gives CDR1 SGHVS, CDR2 FQNEAQ. Here the CDR3 DNA reads TGTGCCAGCAGACACCGACAGGGAGAGACTGAAGCTTTCTTT. Translated: CASRHRQGETEAFF.

V is TRBV27 and J is TRBJ2-1, with 8 bases matching TRBD1. Germline V gene sequence: CDR1 MNHEY, CDR2 SMNVEV (reference sequence). Trimming removed 6 bases from V and 4 bases from J; junction bases left unmatched: 2. CDR3 size: 13 residues. CDR3 coding DNA: TGTGCCAGCAGGGGACAGGCGTACAATGAGCAGTTCTTC. Encoded protein: CASRGQAYNEQFF.

This chain connects TRBV13 to TRBJ1-6; the match to TRBD1 covers 9 bases. CDR3 size: 17 residues. V lost 2 bases to trimming and J lost 9 bases; unmatched junction nucleotides: 11. CDR1 PRHDT and CDR2 FYEKMQ come from the germline V gene (reference sequence). The CDR3 here is CASSLKYSTGGISPLHF. The CDR3 coding sequence is TGTGCCAGCAGCTTAAAGTACTCCACAGGGGGCATTTCACCCCTCCACTTT.

The rearrangement links TRBV19 to TRBJ1-5; TRBD1 matches 7 bases. CDR1 and CDR2 from the germline V gene are LNHDA and SQIVND (reference sequence). The CDR3 has 15 residues. V shed 7 bases and J 1 base; nucleotides not matched to a gene: 7. CDR3 loop: CASTSTGLSNQPQHF. CDR3 DNA: TGTGCCAGTACCTCGACAGGGCTAAGCAATCAGCCCCAGCATTTT.

The rearrangement joins TRBV5-4 to TRBJ1-3; 8 bases are shared with TRBD1. The germline gives CDR1 SGHNT, CDR2 YYREEE (reference sequence). V lost 4 bases to trimming and J lost 6 bases; unmatched junction nucleotides: 12. The CDR3 loop spans 16 amino acids. CDR3 amino acids: CASSTLDRGVANTIYF. DNA of the CDR3: TGTGCCAGCAGCACCCTCGACAGGGGTGTCGCAAACACCATATATTTT.

The CDR3 here is CASSWDSTGELFF. For the CDR3, the DNA is TGTGCCAGCAGTTGGGACAGCACCGGGGAGCTGTTTTTT. The J gene is TRBJ2-2, the V gene TRBV6-5, with 7 bases aligning to TRBD1. The CDR3 contains 13 residues. Germline loops: CDR1 MNHEY, CDR2 SVGAGI. V gave up 4 bases and J gave up 4 bases; unmatched junction bases: 0.

This clone was seen a few times. V and J are TRBV2 and TRBJ2-2, with TRBD1 identical over 8 bases. The CDR3 totals 15 residues. V shed 7 bases, J shed 7 bases, and the junction held 11 bases outside the gene matches. Germline lookup yields CDR1 SNHLY and CDR2 FYNNEI. The CDR3 DNA reads as TGTGCCAGCACCCGCTTGACAGGGGTGGTCGGGGAGCTGTTTTTT. Amino acids: CASTRLTGVVGELFF. Looking up the rest from reference TRBV2 and TRBJ2-2 gives the full variable domain: EPEVTQTPSHQVTQMGQEVILRCVPISNHLYFYWYRQILGQKVEFLVSFYNNEISEKSEIFDDQFSVERPDGSNFTLKIRSTKLEDSAMYFCASTRLTGVVGELFFGEGSRLTVL.

The chain couples TRBV11-1 to TRBJ2-1; 8 positions agree with TRBD1. The J segment lost 5 bases and the V segment lost 3 bases, leaving 3 bases of the junction unmatched. The CDR3 is 14 amino acids. Looked up from germline, CDR1 is SGHAT and CDR2 is FQDESV (reference sequence). This CDR3 reads CASSLDRANNEQFF. The CDR3 DNA reads TGTGCCAGCAGCTTGGACAGGGCGAACAATGAGCAGTTCTTC.

This clone appeared a few times. The CDR3 reads CASSDKPGTGGNYGYTF. The CDR3 region has the DNA TGTGCCAGCAGTGACAAACCCGGAACAGGGGGCAACTATGGCTACACCTTC. The chain couples TRBV2 to TRBJ1-2; 9 bases align to TRBD1. The CDR3 covers 17 residues. V was pared by 3 bases and J by 2 bases, with 10 bases of the junction left unmatched. Germline CDR1 and CDR2: SNHLY and FYNNEI. The full variable domain, with the rest looked up from reference TRBV2 and TRBJ1-2, is EPEVTQTPSHQVTQMGQEVILRCVPISNHLYFYWYRQILGQKVEFLVSFYNNEISEKSEIFDDQFSVERPDGSNFTLKIRSTKLEDSAMYFCASSDKPGTGGNYGYTFGSGTRLTVV.

The chain recombines TRBV11-3 with TRBJ2-3; 8 nucleotides align to TRBD1. Trimming at V came to 3 bases and at J to 5 bases, leaving 10 bases not matched to a gene. The CDR3 consists of 16 residues. Germline CDR1 and CDR2: SGHNT and YENEEA. CDR3 sequence reads: CASSFSRARGRDTQYF. The CDR3 nucleotides read TGTGCCAGCAGCTTTTCCAGGGCCAGGGGGCGAGATACGCAGTATTTT.

The chain joins TRBV11-3 to TRBJ2-1; 14 positions match TRBD2. Germline trimming cut 2 bases from V and 7 bases from J; bases unmatched to any gene: 1. The CDR3 runs 15 residues. Germline CDR1 and CDR2: SGHNT and YENEEA. CDR3 loop: CASSLRTSGRNEQFF. DNA of the CDR3: TGTGCCAGCAGCTTACGGACTAGCGGGAGGAATGAGCAGTTCTTC.

The J gene is TRBJ1-2, the V gene TRBV19, with D unresolved. The CDR3 loop spans 17 amino acids. Between the trimmed V and J ends, which lost 0 bases and 4 bases, there was a span of 18 bases. Germline CDR1 LNHDA, CDR2 SQIVND (reference sequence). In DNA form, the CDR3 reads TGTGCCAGTAGTATAGAAGCAGGAGGCGCTCTTAGCTATGGCTACACCTTC. This gives the protein CASSIEAGGALSYGYTF.

The rearrangement joins TRBV2 to TRBJ2-5; 9 positions agree with TRBD1. CDR3 length equals 16 residues. Looked up from germline, CDR1 is SNHLY and CDR2 is FYNNEI. The V gene end was trimmed by 4 bases and the J gene end by 2 bases; junction bases not matched to a gene: 8. In nucleotides, the CDR3 is TGTGCCAGCAGTGTCGGACCGGGACAGGGACAAGAGACCCAGTACTTC. It is translated as CASSVGPGQGQETQYF. Based on the CDR3 plus reference TRBV2 and TRBJ2-5, the full variable domain is EPEVTQTPSHQVTQMGQEVILRCVPISNHLYFYWYRQILGQKVEFLVSFYNNEISEKSEIFDDQFSVERPDGSNFTLKIRSTKLEDSAMYFCASSVGPGQGQETQYFGPGTRLLVL.

The V gene is TRBV25-1, the J gene TRBJ1-1, with 8 bases that match TRBD1. The junction had 6 bases not matched to a gene; V was cut back by 3 bases and J by 3 bases. CDR3 length equals 15 residues. Germline V gene sequence: CDR1 MGHDK, CDR2 SYGVNS. This CDR3 reads CASSEQGARHTEAFF. CDR3 nucleotide sequence: TGTGCCAGCAGTGAGCAGGGGGCACGACACACTGAAGCTTTCTTT.